This T cell receptor (beta chain) is drawn from a study of blood T cell repertoires in COVID-19. About the study: Specimens from acute and convalescent COVID-19 originated in the United States, Italy and Spain. T cells, B-cell-depleted T cells, or PBMCs provided the cDNA or gDNA that served as material.

The CDR3 is 17 amino acids. Germline loops: CDR1 SGHTA, CDR2 FQGTGA. Trimming removed 0 bases from V and 7 bases from J; junction bases left unmatched: 11. In the source study's methods: Researchers report that nucleated cell counts were estimated from reference gene primer amplification. TCRdb's copy holds only in-frame clones and misses some; the assay was immunoSEQ multiplex PCR. That table is the source of V, J and clone size, and D and trimming were worked out from the DNA. The sample holds some 310,000 clones, around 90% seen once. Source material: peripheral blood. The receptor comes from a man aged 50-60 years with active or convalescent COVID-19. This sequence joins TRBV7-3 and TRBJ2-2; TRBD2 aligns across 7 bases. This CDR3 reads CASSLTLEGGRSGELFF. The CDR3 DNA reads as TGTGCCAGCAGCTTAACGTTGGAGGGAGGGCGAAGCGGGGAGCTGTTTTTT.